The clone carrying this TCR beta chain occurred a few times. Its antigen remains unknown. The record originates from a study of neurological immune-mediated disorders. TCRdb recomputed calls from the 5' RACE reads with MiXCR, one row per CDR3 protein. The data contain tens of thousands of distinct CDR3 sequences, under 4.5% of them singletons. Findings and limits, study-wide: Across subjects, no CDR3 amino acid sequence appeared in expanded clones of more than one subject, a finding that suggested private repertoires in all groups. The multiple sclerosis repertoire cluster had no clinical or MRI correlate.

As for time point: longitudinal time-point 3. Source material was 2 million unsorted PBMCs, stored at -80 °C in RNAlater. This CDR3 has 18 residues. Unmatched junction bases numbered 12, after V lost 2 bases and J lost 4 bases. Per the germline V gene, CDR1 is SGHTA and CDR2 is FQGNSA. This chain connects TRBV7-2 to TRBJ1-1; 11 bases map to TRBD1. Sequenced input: PBMCs. This receptor was obtained from a woman aged 60 to 75 with multiple sclerosis. CDR3 in amino acids: CASSLRGTGGSIVTEAFF. The CDR3 coding sequence is TGTGCCAGCAGCTTACGGGGGACAGGGGGATCGATAGTCACTGAAGCTTTCTTT.